This T cell receptor (beta chain) was identified during a study of cytomegalovirus exposure and HLA in healthy donors. V trimming: 7 bases; J trimming: 1 base; junction bases outside the gene matches: 3. In germline, CDR1 is MNHEY, CDR2 SVGAGI. The CDR3 covers 14 residues. PCR was performed using 60 Vbeta and 13 Jbeta primers. Method: immunoSEQ multiplex PCR; TCRdb's copy keeps in-frame clones and lacks some. Of some 170,000 clones listed, roughly 77% are singletons. About this clone: Antigen unknown.

Overall study findings and caveats: According to the study, around 150 TCR beta chains were cytomegalovirus-associated. Within a later analysis, the majority of CMV-associated TCR beta chains appeared HLA-restricted.

The chain links TRBV6-5 to TRBJ1-1; TRBD1 matches 10 bases. Source material: PBMCs. The source is a man aged 18 to 29 in good health and CMV-seropositive. CDR3 bases: TGTGCCAGCACCAGGGACAGGGGGAACACTGAAGCTTTCTTT. This sequence encodes CASTRDRGNTEAFF.